The 28 T cell receptor beta chains presented below share a single source sample, sequenced in a study of T-cell reconstitution after alpha-beta-depleted transplantation in children. Preparing the TCRbeta library involved the use of unique molecular identifiers. TCRdb reprocessed the PCR reads with MiXCR, giving one entry per CDR3 protein. The table has about 490,000 distinct CDR3 sequences, roughly a tenth seen once. The sequencing used PBMCs, collected before TCRalphabeta/CD19-depleted stem cell transplant. The receptors shown here come from a child aged 2-15 years with inherited bone marrow failure, due to receive a stem cell transplant.

This clonotype was seen many times. This chain links TRBV28 with TRBJ2-1; D ambiguous. The ends were cut back, 5 bases at V and 7 bases at J, with 12 bases in the middle. CDR3 length: 13 amino acids. In germline, CDR1 is MDHEN, CDR2 SYDVKM. CDR3 loop: CASSSLNGNEQFF. The CDR3 nucleotides are TGTGCCAGCAGTAGTCTTAATGGGAATGAGCAGTTCTTC. Full variable domain (outside the CDR3, taken from reference TRBV28 and TRBJ2-1): DVKVTQSSRYLVKRTGEKVFLECVQDMDHENMFWYRQDPGLGLRLIYFSYDVKMKEKGDIPEGYSVSREKKERFSLILESASTNQTSMYLCASSSLNGNEQFFGPGTRLTVL.

This clonotype was seen repeatedly, ten times or more. This chain connects TRBV7-9 to TRBJ1-2; 8 nucleotides align to TRBD1. The CDR3 is 15 residues long. V shed 0 bases and J 6 bases; nucleotides not matched to a gene: 6. The germline CDR1 and CDR2 sequences are SEHNR and FQNEAQ (reference sequence). CDR3 in amino acids: CASSLALQGADGYTF. The DNA of the CDR3 is TGTGCCAGCAGCTTAGCTCTCCAGGGGGCCGATGGCTACACCTTC.

The table lists this clonotype with a few counts. The V call is TRBV5-4, the J call TRBJ2-7; TRBD1 matches 9 bases. The CDR3 sequence is 14 residues long. The germline V gene has CDR1 SGHNT and CDR2 YYREEE (reference sequence). J lost 5 bases, V lost 3 bases, and 6 bases had no gene match. CDR3 in amino acids: CASSSGTGNNEQYF. The DNA of the CDR3 is TGTGCCAGCAGCTCCGGGACAGGGAACAACGAGCAGTACTTC.

This clonotype has at least ten counts. The CDR3 reads CATSTPGGPGETQYF. CDR3 coding DNA: TGTGCCACCAGTACCCCGGGAGGGCCCGGGGAGACCCAGTACTTC. This rearrangement joins TRBV24-1 to TRBJ2-5; TRBD2 matches at 8 bases. The CDR3 contains 15 residues. Trimming removed 6 bases from V and 5 bases from J; junction bases left unmatched: 10. The germline CDR1 and CDR2 sequences are KGHDR and SFDVKD.

There are many counts of this clonotype. The chain links TRBV5-1 to TRBJ1-2, with 7 bases aligning to TRBD1. The CDR3 length is 14 residues. The V gene end was trimmed by 0 bases and the J gene end by 8 bases; junction bases not matched to a gene: 7. Looked up from germline, CDR1 is SGHRS and CDR2 is YFSETQ. The DNA for the CDR3 is TGCGCCAGCAGCTTGGATACAGGGGAGGTCGGCTACACCTTC. It is translated as CASSLDTGEVGYTF.

This clonotype occurred many times. This chain joins TRBV5-1 and TRBJ2-7; 7 bases agree with TRBD1. CDR1 is SGHRS, CDR2 YFSETQ, per germline. V lost 0 bases, J lost 1 base, and 4 bases stayed unmatched. The CDR3 runs 15 residues. The CDR3 DNA sequence: TGCGCCAGCAGCTTGGCGGTGGGACAGTCCTACGAGCAGTACTTC. Amino acid sequence: CASSLAVGQSYEQYF. Variable domain in full (rest from reference TRBV5-1 and TRBJ2-7): KAGVTQTPRYLIKTRGQQVTLSCSPISGHRSVSWYQQTPGQGLQFLFEYFSETQRNKGNFPGRFSGRQFSNSRSEMNVSTLELGDSALYLCASSLAVGQSYEQYFGPGTRLTVT.

This clonotype was counted many times. A junction end diverges from the germline sequence, so it may reflect a read error. This rearrangement joins TRBV2 to TRBJ2-1, with 16 bases identical to TRBD2. The germline V gene has CDR1 SNHLY and CDR2 FYNNEI. The CDR3 length is 14 residues. The CDR3 region is CASRISGTSGRALF. The CDR3 DNA follows: TGTGCCAGCAGAATCTCCGGGACTAGCGGGAGGGCGCTCTTC.

At least ten counts were recorded for this clonotype. The chain couples TRBV21-1 to TRBJ2-1. TRBV21-1 is flagged as a pseudogene. The CDR3 loop spans 21 amino acids. CDR3 amino acids: CASSKARALPGVASAHNEQFF. The CDR3 DNA reads as TGTGCCAGCAGCAAAGCTCGGGCACTTCCTGGGGTGGCTAGCGCCCACAATGAGCAGTTCTTC.

This chain links TRBV30 with TRBJ1-1; the D is unclear. This CDR3 has 15 amino acids. CDR1 is GTSNPN and CDR2 is SVGIG in the germline V gene (reference sequence). V lost 0 bases and J lost 1, with 12 bases in between. The CDR3 region has the DNA TGTGCCTGGAGTGTACCCGGTTTCGAGAACACTGAAGCTTTCTTT. Protein product: CAWSVPGFENTEAFF.

In its sample, this clonotype was seen many times. The V call is TRBV20-1, the J call TRBJ2-7; 10 positions agree with TRBD2. The germline V gene encodes CDR1 DFQATT and CDR2 SNEGSKA (reference sequence). CDR3 size: 14 residues. CDR3 nucleotides: TGCAGCCTACCGGTTACTAGCGGGACGGGGGAGCAGTACTTC. Residues: CSLPVTSGTGEQYF.

The CDR3, as DNA: TGTGCCAGCCGACGACAGGGGGAGCGCTACGAGCAGTACTTC. As protein: CASRRQGERYEQYF. The rearrangement joins TRBV28 to TRBJ2-7, with 9 bases fitting TRBD1. This CDR3 contains 14 residues. The V and J ends lost 8 bases and 3 bases, in that order; junction bases with no gene match: 8. The germline CDR1 and CDR2 sequences are MDHEN and SYDVKM.

This clonotype was seen many times. The chain recombines TRBV27 with TRBJ2-7, with 10 bases aligning to TRBD1. The trim removed 4 bases at V and 2 bases at J, leaving 5 bases unmatched. CDR3 length: 15 amino acids. Germline V gene data show CDR1 as MNHEY and CDR2 as SMNVEV (reference sequence). In nucleotides, the CDR3 is TGTGCCAGCAGTTGGCACGACAGGGGGCCCTACGAGCAGTACTTC. Its protein is CASSWHDRGPYEQYF.

Remarks on this clonotype: A much bigger clone sits one base away, suggesting this may be a read error. The rearrangement links TRBV7-2 to TRBJ2-7; D remains unclear. The ends were cut back, 0 bases at V and 1 base at J, with 16 bases in the middle. The CDR3 runs to 17 residues. Per germline, CDR1 SGHTA and CDR2 FQGNSA. The CDR3 nucleotides read TGTGCCAGCAGCTTAGCCCTACATGGTGGGAAGTCCTACGAGCAGTACTTC. Translated: CASSLALHGGKSYEQYF.

This clonotype was recorded many times. The chain has TRBV27 and TRBJ2-3; TRBD2 is a possible D gene (6 bases). Germline values: CDR1 MNHEY, CDR2 SMNVEV (reference sequence). V lost 5 bases, J lost 3 bases, and 15 bases lay in between. CDR3 length: 15 amino acids. Written as DNA, the CDR3 is TGTGCCAGCAGTCCCTACCTCGGGAGTACAGATACGCAGTATTTT. Protein product: CASSPYLGSTDTQYF.

This clonotype was recorded once. A much larger clone lies one base from this, so it may be a read error. V is TRBV20-1 and J is TRBJ2-7, with 12 bases matching TRBD2. Germline assignment: CDR1 DFQATT and CDR2 SNEGSKA (reference sequence). This CDR3 comprises 14 residues. V lost 4 bases to trimming and J lost 5 bases; unmatched junction nucleotides: 6. The CDR3 protein is CSATSGRALHEQYF. As DNA, the CDR3 is TGCAGTGCTACTAGCGGGAGGGCTTTGCACGAGCAGTACTTC.

This clonotype came up a few times. J is TRBJ1-1 and V is TRBV29-1, with unresolved D. The CDR3 runs 13 residues. Germline CDR1 is SQVTM and CDR2 is ANQGSEA. V lost 1 base and J 1 base, leaving 7 bases between the germline ends. CDR3 coding DNA: TGCAGCGTTGAAGGCACTTGGAACACTGAAGCTTTCTTT. Translating gives CSVEGTWNTEAFF.

This clonotype was recorded at least ten times. The chain uses TRBV27 and TRBJ2-1; 10 bases fit TRBD2. The CDR3 is 18 amino acids. Germline CDR1 reads MNHEY; CDR2 reads SMNVEV (reference sequence). V gave up 2 bases and J gave up 6 bases; unmatched junction bases: 13. This CDR3 reads CASSLSPAGGPLGNEQFF. CDR3 coding DNA: TGTGCCAGCAGTTTAAGCCCAGCGGGAGGGCCGTTAGGCAATGAGCAGTTCTTC.

This clonotype was detected only a few times. A junction end diverges from the germline sequence, so it may reflect a read error. The genes are TRBV29-1 and TRBJ2-5; possibly TRBD2 for D (6 bases). CDR1 is SQVTM and CDR2 is ANQGSEA in the germline V gene. This CDR3 contains 15 residues. The CDR3 region has the DNA TGTAGCGTTGTGAGGGATGCGGGACGGGGGGAGACCCAGTACTTC. Encoded protein: CSVVRDAGRGETQYF.

V usage is TRBV6-5 and J usage is TRBJ1-5; D gene uncertain. Germline CDR1 MNHEY, CDR2 SVGAGI. The CDR3 has 16 amino acids. V lost 2 bases and J 0 bases, leaving 11 bases between the germline ends. CDR3 sequence: CASSYRGSHSNQPQHF. DNA of the CDR3: TGTGCCAGCAGTTACAGAGGGAGTCATAGCAATCAGCCCCAGCATTTT.

Details on this clonotype: A read error may explain this, as a much larger clone is one base away. The rearrangement uses TRBV6-2 or TRBV6-3 and TRBJ2-7; D uncertain. CDR1 and CDR2 from the germline V gene are MNHEY and SVGEGT. Trimming removed 3 bases at V and 3 bases at J, with 6 bases between. The length of the CDR3 is 12 residues. The CDR3 DNA sequence: TGTGCCAGCAGTTATACCGACTACGAGCAGTACTTC. This sequence encodes CASSYTDYEQYF.

This clonotype was counted ten times or more. This chain joins TRBV7-9 and TRBJ2-3; 11 bases fit TRBD1. Germline CDR1 is SEHNR and CDR2 is FQNEAQ (reference sequence). With 4 bases clipped from V and 4 bases from J, the junction kept 10 bases outside the gene matches. The CDR3 is made up of 17 amino acids. In nucleotides, the CDR3 is TGTGCCAGCAGCTCTCCGACGCGGGGACAGGGGGCAGATACGCAGTATTTT. This translates into CASSSPTRGQGADTQYF.

The chain employs TRBV20-1 and TRBJ2-1; the match to TRBD2 covers 14 bases. Germline assignment: CDR1 DFQATT and CDR2 SNEGSKA (reference sequence). With 1 base clipped from V and 7 bases from J, the junction kept 6 bases outside the gene matches. The CDR3 runs to 16 residues. CDR3 sequence (DNA): TGCAGTGCTAGAGCCGGGACTAGCGGGAGTAGGAATGAGCAGTTCTTC. Amino acids: CSARAGTSGSRNEQFF.

This clonotype was seen at least ten times. The chain recombines TRBV12-3 or TRBV12-4 with TRBJ2-1, with 13 nucleotides matching TRBD2. J was trimmed by 10 bases and V by 10 bases; bases with no gene match: 4. This CDR3 spans 12 amino acids. The CDR3 region is CATRTSGSEQFF. CDR3 bases: TGTGCCACCCGGACTAGCGGGAGCGAGCAGTTCTTC.

This clonotype was found many times. The J gene is TRBJ2-1, the V gene TRBV5-1; 8 nucleotides align to TRBD1. Germline loops: CDR1 SGHRS, CDR2 YFSETQ. Losses at the gene ends were 4 bases for V and 10 bases for J; bases not matched to a gene: 10. This CDR3 comprises 14 residues. CDR3 amino acids: CASSPGTGYWEQFF. In nucleotides, the CDR3 is TGCGCCAGCAGCCCCGGGACAGGTTATTGGGAGCAGTTCTTC.

The table lists this clonotype with many counts. The rearrangement joins TRBV5-1 to TRBJ2-3; the D is unclear. Germline assignment: CDR1 SGHRS and CDR2 YFSETQ. Trimming removed 0 bases from V and 1 base from J, with 6 bases in between. There are 14 residues in the CDR3. The CDR3 DNA reads as TGCGCCAGCAGCTTGGAAAGGGGCACAGATACGCAGTATTTT. It encodes CASSLERGTDTQYF.

The genes are TRBV11-1 and TRBJ2-7; 8 positions agree with TRBD2. The CDR3 extends over 18 amino acids. V shed 3 bases and J 4 bases; nucleotides not matched to a gene: 17. CDR1 is SGHAT, CDR2 FQDESV, per germline (reference sequence). This CDR3 reads CASSFEWGGSGTVYEQYF. CDR3 sequence (DNA): TGTGCCAGCAGCTTTGAGTGGGGTGGTAGCGGGACTGTGTACGAGCAGTACTTC. The variable domain in full, with the rest retrieved from reference TRBV11-1 and TRBJ2-7, is EAEVAQSPRYKITEKSQAVAFWCDPISGHATLYWYRQILGQGPELLVQFQDESVVDDSQLPKDRFSAERLKGVDSTLKIQPAELGDSAMYLCASSFEWGGSGTVYEQYFGPGTRLTVT.

This clonotype was detected ten times or more. The rearrangement uses TRBV29-1 and TRBJ2-3; a possible D gene is TRBD2 (5 bases). V was cut by 6 bases and J by 1 base, with 11 bases left in between. The CDR3 is 13 amino acids. Germline CDR1 and CDR2: SQVTM and ANQGSEA. The DNA of the CDR3 is TGCAGCGTCCCAGGACTTGGCACAGATACGCAGTATTTT. It specifies CSVPGLGTDTQYF.

This clonotype showed up many times. The V call is TRBV15, the J call TRBJ2-5; 10 bases match TRBD2. J gave up 2 bases and V 2 bases, and 8 bases lay outside the gene matches. There are 17 residues in the CDR3. CDR1 is LNHNV, CDR2 YYDKDF, per germline (reference sequence). CDR3 in amino acids: CATSRTTSGLLQETQYF. CDR3 nucleotides: TGTGCCACCAGCAGAACGACTAGCGGGTTACTGCAAGAGACCCAGTACTTC.